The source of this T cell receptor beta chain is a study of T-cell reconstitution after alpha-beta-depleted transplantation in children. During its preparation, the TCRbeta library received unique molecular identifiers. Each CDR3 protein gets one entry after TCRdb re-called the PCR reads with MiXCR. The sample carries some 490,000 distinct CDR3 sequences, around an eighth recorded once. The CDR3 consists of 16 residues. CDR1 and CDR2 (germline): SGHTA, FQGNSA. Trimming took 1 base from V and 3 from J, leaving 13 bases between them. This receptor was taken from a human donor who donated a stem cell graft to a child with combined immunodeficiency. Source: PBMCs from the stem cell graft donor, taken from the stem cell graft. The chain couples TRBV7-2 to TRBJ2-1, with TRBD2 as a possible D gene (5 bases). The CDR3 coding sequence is TGTGCCAGCAGCTTAGACCCCAACGGGATCTACAATGAGCAGTTCTTC. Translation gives CASSLDPNGIYNEQFF.